The clone carrying this T cell receptor (beta chain) was observed a few times. No antigen is known for it. This specimen belongs to a study of T cells after yellow fever vaccination. In the study overall: For low cell numbers, libraries were made with SMART-Seq v4 Ultra Low Input. Regarding the study as a whole: Booster sampling recovered most clones from primary vaccination (approximately 97% CD4, approximately 90% CD8).

TCRdb redid the calling of the 5' RACE reads with MiXCR, one entry per CDR3 protein. Found here are 150,000 to 200,000 distinct CDR3 sequences, 8% to 13% of them singletons; the top ten hold 35% to 40%. Germline CDR1 is SGHRS and CDR2 is YFSETQ. The V and J ends lost 5 bases and 0 bases respectively, with 17 bases between them. The CDR3 consists of 16 residues. The input for sequencing was CD8+ T cells sorted from PBMCs, taken 15 days after the yellow fever booster vaccination. The source of this sequence is a man aged 18-30 years who received the YFV17D yellow fever vaccine. The rearrangement links TRBV5-1 to TRBJ1-2, with D possibly matching TRBD1 (5 bases). DNA for the CDR3: TGCGCCAGCAGGGGGGACGGTACGGACCCTAACTATGGCTACACCTTC. It specifies CASRGDGTDPNYGYTF.